A selection of T cell receptor beta chains follows, all from one sample in a study of shared clonotypes between healthy human individuals. Sequenced by immunoSEQ multiplex PCR; TCRdb stores in-frame clones only, minus some. The sample consists of about 2.2 million clones, around 95% of them appearing once. The material sequenced was naive CD8+ T cells from PBMCs. Receptor source: a man aged 18 to 35 in good health. Some clones in this sample may be carry-over from other donors' samples. CDR3s include the opening cysteine and the closing phenylalanine or tryptophan. The D gene is left open where the match is weak. Where a row states a size, it is once, few, many or the class of an expanded clone; other rows omit it.

clone_size | j_call | d_call | v_call | cdr3_nt | cdr3_aa
- | TRBJ2-7 | TRBD1 | TRBV10-3 | TGTGCCATCAGGGCGCCGGGACAGAGCTACGAGCAGTACTTC | CAIRAPGQSYEQYF
once | TRBJ1-2 | - | TRBV5-1 | TGCGCCAGCAGCTTGGGCACCCCTAACTATGGCTACACCTTC | CASSLGTPNYGYTF
- | TRBJ2-1 | TRBD2 | TRBV18 | TGTGCCAGCTCACTCCGGGACGGGGGGTACAATGAGCAGTTCTTC | CASSLRDGGYNEQFF
once | TRBJ1-2 | TRBD1 | TRBV2 | TGTGCCAGCAGTGAGGGACAGGGGATCGCGTCCGTCTATGGCTACACCTTC | CASSEGQGIASVYGYTF
- | TRBJ2-4 | - | TRBV5-8 | TGTGCCAGCAGCTCGGGACACGGAAACATTCAGTACTTC | CASSSGHGNIQYF
- | TRBJ2-2 | TRBD1 | TRBV15 | TGTGCCACCAGAGGACAGGGAAACACCGGGGAGCTGTTTTTT | CATRGQGNTGELFF
few | TRBJ1-1 | - | TRBV9 | TGTGCCAGCAGCGGAGGAAGCTCTGAAGCTTTCTTT | CASSGGSSEAFF
- | TRBJ2-7 | - | TRBV29-1 | TGCAGCGTTGATAGCCGTCTTTCAGGTGGGCCCTACGAGCAGTACTTC | CSVDSRLSGGPYEQYF
- | TRBJ2-7 | TRBD2 | TRBV9 | TGTGCCAGCAGCCTCCGGGAGGGCCCTGGCGAGCAGTACTTC | CASSLREGPGEQYF
- | TRBJ2-7 | - | TRBV4-3 | TGCGCCAGCAGCCAAGATATGGGAGCCTACGAGCAGTACTTC | CASSQDMGAYEQYF
- | TRBJ2-1 | - | TRBV6-1 | TGTGCCAGCAGTGAAGTCAGCCAGGGCGATGAGCAGTTCTTC | CASSEVSQGDEQFF
- | TRBJ1-1 | TRBD1 | TRBV19 | TGTGCCACCCGAAACCGACAGGGACCCACTGAAGCTTTCTTT | CATRNRQGPTEAFF
- | TRBJ1-5 | - | TRBV15 | TGTGCCACCAGCAGAGATCGAATGGCAGGGAGGATCCAGCCCCAGCATTTT | CATSRDRMAGRIQPQHF
- | TRBJ2-2 | - | TRBV21-1 | TGTGCCAGCAGCCCAAGACCCAGGGGGATTACCGGGGAGCTGTTTTTT | CASSPRPRGITGELFF
- | TRBJ1-1 | - | TRBV9 | TGTGCCAGCAGCGTAGTGGTGGCGAACACTGAAGCTTTCTTT | CASSVVVANTEAFF
once | TRBJ2-3 | TRBD2 | TRBV9 | TGTGCCAGCAGCCCTAGCGGGGGACGCACAGATACGCAGTATTTT | CASSPSGGRTDTQYF
- | TRBJ1-2 | TRBD1 | TRBV29-1 | TGCAGCGTCCCGGGACAGGCTAACTATGGCTACACCTTC | CSVPGQANYGYTF
- | TRBJ1-3 | - | TRBV5-1 | TGCGCCAGCAGCCCGGACGGCAGCTCTGGAAACACCATATATTTT | CASSPDGSSGNTIYF
- | TRBJ1-3 | - | TRBV19 | TGTGCCAGTAGTAACCGACAGATCCCGGGAAACACCATATATTTT | CASSNRQIPGNTIYF
- | TRBJ2-7 | TRBD2 | TRBV27 | TGTGCCAGCAGTCCGCCGGGACTAGCGGGAGCGTACGAGCAGTACTTC | CASSPPGLAGAYEQYF
- | TRBJ1-2 | - | TRBV23-1 | TGCGCCAGCAGTCTAGATGGAGAGGGAAAGGGCTATGGCTACACCTTC | CASSLDGEGKGYGYTF
- | TRBJ2-1 | - | TRBV13 | TGTGCCAGCAGCAAGACGTCGGGCAATGAGCAGTTCTTC | CASSKTSGNEQFF
- | TRBJ2-1 | TRBD1 | TRBV29-1 | TGCAGCGTTGGGATACAGGGGCATGAGCAGTTCTTC | CSVGIQGHEQFF
- | TRBJ2-7 | - | TRBV19 | TGTGCCAGTAGTCTATCCCCAGGGAGCTCCTACGAGCAGTACTTC | CASSLSPGSSYEQYF
- | TRBJ2-7 | - | TRBV11-2 | TGTGCCAGCAGCTTAGATCCCGGGGACGCCGAGACCTACGAGCAGTACTTC | CASSLDPGDAETYEQYF
- | TRBJ2-1 | TRBD2 | TRBV7-9 | TGTGCCAGCAGCCCCACTAGCGGGTCATACAATGAGCAGTTCTTC | CASSPTSGSYNEQFF
- | TRBJ2-3 | - | TRBV23-1 | TGCGCCAGCAGTTTCCCGAGGGGGAGGAAGACAGATACGCAGTATTTT | CASSFPRGRKTDTQYF
- | TRBJ2-1 | - | TRBV7-8 | TGTGCCAGCAGCTTAGGGCGTCTCGGAGGTAACAATGAGCAGTTCTTC | CASSLGRLGGNNEQFF
- | TRBJ2-7 | TRBD2 | TRBV28 | TGTGCCAGCAGTTTACAACTAGCGGGACCCTACGAGCAGTACTTC | CASSLQLAGPYEQYF
- | TRBJ2-3 | - | TRBV28 | TGTGCCAGCAGTTTCTTGGCCAGGGACACAGATACGCAGTATTTT | CASSFLARDTDTQYF
- | TRBJ2-1 | - | TRBV27 | TGTGCCAGCAGTTTACACGTCGGGTACTCCTACAATGAGCAGTTCTTC | CASSLHVGYSYNEQFF
- | TRBJ2-7 | - | TRBV5-1 | TGCGCCAGCAGCTTGGAATTAGGTCCAAAGGAATCCTACGAGCAGTACTTC | CASSLELGPKESYEQYF
- | TRBJ2-7 | - | TRBV28 | TGTGCCAGCAGCGACCACGGAGGGAGCTACGAGCAGTACTTC | CASSDHGGSYEQYF
- | TRBJ2-1 | TRBD2 | TRBV7-3 | TGTGCCAGCGGATCGACTAGCGGTGTAGGGAATGAGCAGTTCTTC | CASGSTSGVGNEQFF
- | TRBJ2-7 | - | TRBV9 | TGTGCCAGCAGCGCCCCGAAAGGGGGGGGAGAGGAATACGAGCAGTACTTC | CASSAPKGGGEEYEQYF
- | TRBJ2-7 | - | TRBV10-3 | TGTGCCATCAGGCCACAGGGAGTTCGAGACTACGAGCAGTACTTC | CAIRPQGVRDYEQYF
- | TRBJ2-6 | - | TRBV9 | TGTGCCAGCAGCGCAGGCCCCGGGGCCAACGTCCTGACTTTC | CASSAGPGANVLTF
- | TRBJ2-6 | TRBD1 | TRBV10-3 | TGTGCCATCAGGGAAACCGGGACAGGGGTGGGGGCCAACGTCCTGACTTTC | CAIRETGTGVGANVLTF
- | TRBJ2-6 | TRBD1 | TRBV10-1 | TGCGCCAGCAACAGCAGGGGGTCTGGGGCCAACGTCCTGACTTTC | CASNSRGSGANVLTF
- | TRBJ2-3 | - | TRBV4-2 | TGTGCCAGCAGCCAAGATTGGGGGCGGAGGGGCACAGATACGCAGTATTTT | CASSQDWGRRGTDTQYF
- | TRBJ1-5 | - | TRBV4-3 | TGCGCCAGCAGCCAAGAGGAGAATAGCAATCAGCCCCAGCATTTT | CASSQEENSNQPQHF
- | TRBJ2-1 | TRBD2 | TRBV11-2 | TGTGCCAGCAGACCAATAGCGGGAAGCTCCTACAATGAGCAGTTCTTC | CASRPIAGSSYNEQFF
once | TRBJ2-6 | - | TRBV19 | TGTGCCAGTAGTATAGATCTGACAGTGGAAGGGGCCAACGTCCTGACTTTC | CASSIDLTVEGANVLTF
- | TRBJ1-2 | - | TRBV6-5 | TGTGCCACCCCAGACCGGGGTGGCTACACCTTC | CATPDRGGYTF
- | TRBJ2-1 | TRBD1 | TRBV7-8 | TGTGCCAGCAGCTTCGGACAGGGGTCCTACAATGAGCAGTTCTTC | CASSFGQGSYNEQFF
- | TRBJ1-4 | - | TRBV4-3 | TGCGCCAGCAGCCAAGGCTACAATGAGGAAACAAATGAAAAACTGTTTTTT | CASSQGYNEETNEKLFF
- | TRBJ2-7 | - | TRBV27 | TGTGCCAGCAGTTTCGGAGTCTCCTACGAGCAGTACTTC | CASSFGVSYEQYF
- | TRBJ2-2 | TRBD2 | TRBV27 | TGTGCCAGCCCTCCTGCGCGGGACGGCCCATCTAGCGGAACCGGGGAGCTGTTTTTT | CASPPARDGPSSGTGELFF
- | TRBJ2-7 | TRBD1 | TRBV19 | TGTGCCAGTAGCAGGACAGGGGGCGGCGAGCAGTACTTC | CASSRTGGGEQYF
- | TRBJ2-5 | - | TRBV6-4 | TGTGCCAGCAGTACACCAGGGCCTCGAAGGACCCAGTACTTC | CASSTPGPRRTQYF
- | TRBJ2-7 | - | TRBV2 | TGTGCCAGCAGTGATGGGACGGTGATTTTCTACGAGCAGTACTTC | CASSDGTVIFYEQYF
- | TRBJ1-1 | TRBD1 | TRBV5-4 | TGTGCCAGCAGCACGGACAGGGGTCACACTGAAGCTTTCTTT | CASSTDRGHTEAFF
once | TRBJ2-1 | - | TRBV27 | TGTGCCAGCAGTTTACGTCCCTACAATGAGCAGTTCTTC | CASSLRPYNEQFF
- | TRBJ2-5 | TRBD1 | TRBV7-8 | TGTGCCAGCAGCTTAATGGGACAGCCACAAGAGACCCAGTACTTC | CASSLMGQPQETQYF